This T cell receptor (beta chain) was sequenced during a study of cytomegalovirus exposure and HLA in healthy donors. 13 Jbeta primers and 60 Vbeta primers were used for the PCR. The method was immunoSEQ multiplex PCR; TCRdb's version includes in-frame clones alone and lacks a portion of them. The data contain roughly 71,000 clones, roughly 80% of them singletons. The germline V gene encodes CDR1 MNHNS and CDR2 SASEGT. The CDR3 runs 15 residues. The trim removed 7 bases at V and 1 base at J, leaving 5 bases unmatched. The receptor's source is a girl aged 10-17 years in good health and CMV-seropositive. V is TRBV6-1 and J is TRBJ2-2; TRBD1 aligns across 8 bases. Sample: PBMCs. The CDR3 is CASKTGTGNTGELFF. CDR3 coding DNA: TGTGCCAGCAAAACCGGGACAGGGAACACCGGGGAGCTGTTTTTT.